This T cell receptor beta chain was profiled in a study of response to subunit inactivated influenza vaccine. This clonotype was seen more than once but under ten times. The CDR3 sequence is 13 residues long. The V and J ends lost 3 bases and 9 bases, in that order; junction bases with no gene match: 5. TCRdb reanalysed the RT-PCR reads using MiXCR and keeps one entry per CDR3 protein. In the table there are about 540,000 distinct CDR3 sequences, under 30% of which are singletons. These same records also appear under a second study, on T cells expressing NK-cell markers. That publication notes: What made the TCR beta cDNA was 5'RACE template switching with UMIs. CD3+CD56+NKG2C+, CD3+CD56+NKG2C- and CD3+CD56-NKG2C+ T cells, once sorted, supplied the TCR beta repertoires. The authors sequenced eight donors, of whom seven were HCMV-seropositive and one was seronegative. In several experiments, sorting was restricted to alpha-beta TCR T cells by an anti-gamma-delta TCR antibody. For six donors, the dominant NKG2C+ clonotypes made up about 1.0-8% of their CD8+ T cells.

This sequence originates from a man aged 45 to 65 who received an inactivated influenza vaccine. The chain is built from TRBV12-3 or TRBV12-4 and TRBJ2-1, with TRBD2 matching over 7 bases. Material: CD4+ T cells sorted from PBMCs, obtained 11 to 12 days after vaccination. The CDR3 reads CASSFQRGTEQFF. CDR3 nucleotides: TGTGCCAGCAGTTTCCAGCGGGGCACTGAGCAGTTCTTC.